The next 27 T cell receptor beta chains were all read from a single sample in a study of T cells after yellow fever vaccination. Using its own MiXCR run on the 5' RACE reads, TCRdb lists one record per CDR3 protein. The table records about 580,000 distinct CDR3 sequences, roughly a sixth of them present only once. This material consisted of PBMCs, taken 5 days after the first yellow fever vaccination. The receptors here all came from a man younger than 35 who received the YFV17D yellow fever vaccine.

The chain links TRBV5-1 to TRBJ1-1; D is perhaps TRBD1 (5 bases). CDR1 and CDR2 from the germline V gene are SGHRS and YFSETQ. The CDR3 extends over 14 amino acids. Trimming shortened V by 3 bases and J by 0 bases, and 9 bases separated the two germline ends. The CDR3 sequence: CASSSRDLNTEAFF. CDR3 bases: TGCGCCAGCAGCTCCCGGGACCTGAACACTGAAGCTTTCTTT.

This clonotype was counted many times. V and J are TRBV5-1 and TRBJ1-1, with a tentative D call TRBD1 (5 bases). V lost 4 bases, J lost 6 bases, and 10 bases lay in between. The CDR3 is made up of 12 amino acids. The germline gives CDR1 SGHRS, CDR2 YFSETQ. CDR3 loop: CASSGTGPEAFF. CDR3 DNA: TGCGCCAGCAGCGGGACGGGCCCTGAAGCTTTCTTT.

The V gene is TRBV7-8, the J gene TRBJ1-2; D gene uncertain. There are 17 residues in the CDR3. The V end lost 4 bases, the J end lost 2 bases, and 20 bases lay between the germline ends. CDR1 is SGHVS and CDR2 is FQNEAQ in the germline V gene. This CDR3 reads CASSSTHVNHWNYGYTF. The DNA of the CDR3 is TGTGCCAGCAGCTCAACTCATGTTAACCATTGGAACTATGGCTACACCTTC.

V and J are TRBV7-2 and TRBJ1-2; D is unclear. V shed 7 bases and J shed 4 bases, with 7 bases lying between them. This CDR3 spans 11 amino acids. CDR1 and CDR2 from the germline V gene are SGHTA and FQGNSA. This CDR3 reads CASTQSYGYTF. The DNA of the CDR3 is TGTGCCAGCACCCAATCCTATGGCTACACCTTC.

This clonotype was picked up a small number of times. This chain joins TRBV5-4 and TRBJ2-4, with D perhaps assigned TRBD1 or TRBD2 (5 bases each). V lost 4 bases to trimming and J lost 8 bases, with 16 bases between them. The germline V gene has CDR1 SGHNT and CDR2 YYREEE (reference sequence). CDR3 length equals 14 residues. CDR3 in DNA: TGTGCCAGCAGCCGGGACCCCGATCGGGACATTCAGTACTTC. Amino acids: CASSRDPDRDIQYF. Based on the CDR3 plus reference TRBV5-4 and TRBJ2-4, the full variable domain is ETGVTQSPTHLIKTRGQQVTLRCSSQSGHNTVSWYQQALGQGPQFIFQYYREEENGRGNFPPRFSGLQFPNYSSELNVNALELDDSALYLCASSRDPDRDIQYFGAGTRLSVL.

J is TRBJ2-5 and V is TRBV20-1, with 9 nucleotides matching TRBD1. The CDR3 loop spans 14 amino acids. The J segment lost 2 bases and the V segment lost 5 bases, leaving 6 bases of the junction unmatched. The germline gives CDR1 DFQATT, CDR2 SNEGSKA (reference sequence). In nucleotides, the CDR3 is TGCAGTGCTGACCCGGGACAGGGACAAGAGACCCAGTACTTC. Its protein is CSADPGQGQETQYF.

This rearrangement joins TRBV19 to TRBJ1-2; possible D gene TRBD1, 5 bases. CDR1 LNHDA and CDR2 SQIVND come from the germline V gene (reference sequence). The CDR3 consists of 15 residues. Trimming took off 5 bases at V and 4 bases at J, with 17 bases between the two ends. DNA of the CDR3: TGTGCCAGTAGTGAGGACGTCAGGGTGACCTATGGCTACACCTTC. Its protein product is CASSEDVRVTYGYTF. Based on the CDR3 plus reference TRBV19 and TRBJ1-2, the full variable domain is DGGITQSPKYLFRKEGQNVTLSCEQNLNHDAMYWYRQDPGQGLRLIYYSQIVNDFQKGDIAEGYSVSREKKESFPLTVTSAQKNPTAFYLCASSEDVRVTYGYTFGSGTRLTVV.

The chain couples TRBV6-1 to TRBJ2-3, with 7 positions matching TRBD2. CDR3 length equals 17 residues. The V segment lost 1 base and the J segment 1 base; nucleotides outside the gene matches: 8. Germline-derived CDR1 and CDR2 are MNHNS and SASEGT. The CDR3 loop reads CASSEGGGPWGTDTQYF. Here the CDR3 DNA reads TGTGCCAGCAGTGAAGGGGGGGGTCCTTGGGGCACAGATACGCAGTATTTT.

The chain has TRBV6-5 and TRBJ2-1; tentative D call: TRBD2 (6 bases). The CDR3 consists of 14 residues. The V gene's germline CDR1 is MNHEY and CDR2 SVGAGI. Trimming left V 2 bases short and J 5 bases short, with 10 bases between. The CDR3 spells CASSYGGRNNEQFF. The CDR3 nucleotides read TGTGCCAGCAGTTACGGGGGGAGAAACAATGAGCAGTTCTTC.

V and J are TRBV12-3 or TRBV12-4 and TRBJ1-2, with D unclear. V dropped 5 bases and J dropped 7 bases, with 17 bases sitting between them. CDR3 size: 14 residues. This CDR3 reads CASSRPPGGPGYTF. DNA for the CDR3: TGTGCCAGCAGTCGACCCCCCGGAGGGCCTGGCTACACCTTC.

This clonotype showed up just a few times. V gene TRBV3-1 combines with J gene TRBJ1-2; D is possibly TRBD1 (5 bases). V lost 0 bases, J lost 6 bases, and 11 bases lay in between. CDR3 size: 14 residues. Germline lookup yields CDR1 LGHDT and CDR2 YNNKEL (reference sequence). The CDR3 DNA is TGTGCCAGCAGCCAAGATCGAACAGGCGATGGCTACACCTTC. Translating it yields CASSQDRTGDGYTF.

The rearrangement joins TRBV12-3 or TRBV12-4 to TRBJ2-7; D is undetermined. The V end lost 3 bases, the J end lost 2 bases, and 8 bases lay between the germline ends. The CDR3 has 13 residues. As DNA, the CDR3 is TGTGCCAGCAGTTTTGATAGCACCTACGAGCAGTACGTC. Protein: CASSFDSTYEQYV.

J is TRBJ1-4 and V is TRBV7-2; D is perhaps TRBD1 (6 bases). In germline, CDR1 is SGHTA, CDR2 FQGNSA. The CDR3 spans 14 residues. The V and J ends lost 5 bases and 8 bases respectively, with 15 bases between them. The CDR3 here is CASSAQTGREKLFF. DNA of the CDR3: TGTGCCAGCAGCGCTCAGACAGGCCGGGAAAAACTGTTTTTT.

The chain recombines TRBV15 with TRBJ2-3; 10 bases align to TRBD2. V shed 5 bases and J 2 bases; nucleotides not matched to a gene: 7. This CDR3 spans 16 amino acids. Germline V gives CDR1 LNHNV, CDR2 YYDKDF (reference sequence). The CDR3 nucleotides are TGTGCCACCAGCGTAAGCAGCGGGGGGGTCACAGATACGCAGTATTTT. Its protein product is CATSVSSGGVTDTQYF. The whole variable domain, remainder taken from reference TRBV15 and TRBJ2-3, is DAMVIQNPRYQVTQFGKPVTLSCSQTLNHNVMYWYQQKSSQAPKLLFHYYDKDFNNEADTPDNFQSRRPNTSFCFLDIRSPGLGDTAMYLCATSVSSGGVTDTQYFGPGTRLTVL.

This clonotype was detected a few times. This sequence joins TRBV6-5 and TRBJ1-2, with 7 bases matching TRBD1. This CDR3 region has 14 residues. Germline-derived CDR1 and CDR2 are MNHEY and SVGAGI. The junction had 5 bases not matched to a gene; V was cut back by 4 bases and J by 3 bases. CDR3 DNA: TGTGCCAGCAGTTCCCCTGGACAGGACTATGGCTACACCTTC. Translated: CASSSPGQDYGYTF.

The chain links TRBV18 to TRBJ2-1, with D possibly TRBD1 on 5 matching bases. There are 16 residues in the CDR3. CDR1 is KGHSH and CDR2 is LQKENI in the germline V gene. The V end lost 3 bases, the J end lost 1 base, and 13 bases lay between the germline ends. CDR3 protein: CASSPDKRSSYNEQFF. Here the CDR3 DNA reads TGTGCCAGCTCACCGGACAAAAGAAGTTCCTACAATGAGCAGTTCTTC. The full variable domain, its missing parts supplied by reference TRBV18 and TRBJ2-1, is NAGVMQNPRHLVRRRGQEARLRCSPMKGHSHVYWYRQLPEEGLKFMVYLQKENIIDESGMPKERFSAEFPKEGPSILRIQQVVRGDSAAYFCASSPDKRSSYNEQFFGPGTRLTVL.

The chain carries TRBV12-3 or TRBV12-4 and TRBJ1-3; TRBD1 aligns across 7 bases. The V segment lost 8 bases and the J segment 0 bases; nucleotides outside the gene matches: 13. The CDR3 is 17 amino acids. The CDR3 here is CASLGAGQQLSGNTIYF. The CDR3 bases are TGTGCCAGCCTTGGAGCGGGACAGCAACTCTCTGGAAACACCATATATTTT.

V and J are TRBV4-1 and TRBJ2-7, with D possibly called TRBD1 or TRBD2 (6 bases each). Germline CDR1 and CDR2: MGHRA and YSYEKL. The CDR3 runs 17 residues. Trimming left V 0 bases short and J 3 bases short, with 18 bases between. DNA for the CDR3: TGCGCCAGCAGCCAAGACCCCCTGGGGGGCGAGGTCTACGAGCAGTACGTC. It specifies CASSQDPLGGEVYEQYV.

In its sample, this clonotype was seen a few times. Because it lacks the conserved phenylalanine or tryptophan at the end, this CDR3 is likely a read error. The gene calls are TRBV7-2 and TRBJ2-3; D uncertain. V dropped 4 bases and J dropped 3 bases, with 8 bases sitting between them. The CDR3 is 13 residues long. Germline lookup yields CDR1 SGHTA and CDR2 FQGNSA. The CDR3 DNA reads TGTGCCAGCAGCTCCCAAGGGACAGATACGCAGTATTCT. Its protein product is CASSSQGTDTQYS.

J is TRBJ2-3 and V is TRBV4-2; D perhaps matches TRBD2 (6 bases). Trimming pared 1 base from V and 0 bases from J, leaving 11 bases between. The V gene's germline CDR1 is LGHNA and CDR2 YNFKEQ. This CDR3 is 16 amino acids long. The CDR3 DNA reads TGTGCCAGCAGCCAAGCGACTAGTACTAGCACAGATACGCAGTATTTT. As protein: CASSQATSTSTDTQYF.

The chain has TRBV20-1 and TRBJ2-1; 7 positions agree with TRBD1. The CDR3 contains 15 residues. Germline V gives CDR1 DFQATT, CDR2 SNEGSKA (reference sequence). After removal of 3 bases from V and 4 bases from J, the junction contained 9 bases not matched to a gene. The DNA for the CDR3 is TGCAGTGCTAGGGGTCAGGGGGTTAGGTACAATGAGCAGTTCTTC. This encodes CSARGQGVRYNEQFF.

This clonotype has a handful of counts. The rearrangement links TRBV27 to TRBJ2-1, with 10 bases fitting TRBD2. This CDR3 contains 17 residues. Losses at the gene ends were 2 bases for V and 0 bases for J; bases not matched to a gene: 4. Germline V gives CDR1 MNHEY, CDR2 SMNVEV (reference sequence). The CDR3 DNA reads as TGTGCCAGCAGTTTACGACTAGCGGGTAGCTCCTACAATGAGCAGTTCTTC. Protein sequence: CASSLRLAGSSYNEQFF.

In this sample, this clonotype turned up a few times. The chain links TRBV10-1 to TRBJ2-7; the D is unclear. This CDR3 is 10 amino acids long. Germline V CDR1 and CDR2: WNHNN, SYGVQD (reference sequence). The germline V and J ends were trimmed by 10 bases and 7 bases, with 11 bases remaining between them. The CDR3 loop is CATGVGEQYV. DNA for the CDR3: TGCGCCACCGGCGTGGGGGAGCAGTACGTC.

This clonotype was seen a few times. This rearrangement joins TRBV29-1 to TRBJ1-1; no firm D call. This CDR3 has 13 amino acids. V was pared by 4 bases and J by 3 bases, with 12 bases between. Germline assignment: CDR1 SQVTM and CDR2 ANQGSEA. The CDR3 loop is CSVVTDQYTEAFF. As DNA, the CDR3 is TGCAGCGTTGTCACAGACCAGTACACTGAAGCTTTCTTT.

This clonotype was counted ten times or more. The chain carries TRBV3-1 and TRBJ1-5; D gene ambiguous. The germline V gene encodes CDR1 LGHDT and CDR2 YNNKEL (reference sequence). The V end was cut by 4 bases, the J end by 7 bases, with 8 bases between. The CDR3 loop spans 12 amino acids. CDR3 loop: CASSRLGQPQHF. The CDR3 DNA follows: TGTGCCAGCAGCCGGCTCGGGCAGCCCCAGCATTTT.

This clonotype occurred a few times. The CDR3 bases are TGCAGTGCCGTCTGGGGGAGAGATGGCTACACCTTC. This gives the protein CSAVWGRDGYTF. The chain links TRBV20-1 to TRBJ1-2, with TRBD1 as a possible D gene (5 bases). V was pared by 6 bases and J by 6 bases, with 14 bases between. This CDR3 is built from 12 residues. Germline CDR1 and CDR2: DFQATT and SNEGSKA (reference sequence).

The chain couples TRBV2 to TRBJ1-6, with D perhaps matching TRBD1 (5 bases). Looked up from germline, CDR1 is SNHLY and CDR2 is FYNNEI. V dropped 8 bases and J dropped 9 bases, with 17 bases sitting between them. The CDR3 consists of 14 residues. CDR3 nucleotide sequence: TGTGCCAGCGGGGGTGGGGAACCCGGTTCACCCCTCCACTTT. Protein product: CASGGGEPGSPLHF.